Listed here are 13 T cell receptor beta chains from one sample, sequenced in a study of blood T cell repertoires in COVID-19. The method was immunoSEQ multiplex PCR; TCRdb's version includes in-frame clones alone and lacks a portion of them. The sample has approximately 110,000 clones, 65% to 75% seen once; the top ten hold roughly 6.2%. What was sequenced was peripheral blood. The receptor set was obtained from a man older than 75 with acute or convalescent COVID-19.

The table lists this clone with a count of one. CDR3 nucleotides: TGTGCCAGCAGCTTTGCTATGGGAGGAACTTGGAGCGAGCAGTACTTC. It specifies CASSFAMGGTWSEQYF. The chain is built from TRBV7-2 and TRBJ2-7; a possible D gene is TRBD2 (6 bases). Germline V gives CDR1 SGHTA, CDR2 FQGNSA. With 3 bases removed from V and 6 bases from J, the gap between germline ends came to 21 bases. The CDR3 sequence is 16 residues long.

The gene calls are TRBV7-2 and TRBJ2-2; 10 bases are shared with TRBD2. V lost 3 bases and J lost 6; bases outside the gene matches: 7. The CDR3 sequence is 16 residues long. Germline V gene sequence: CDR1 SGHTA, CDR2 FQGNSA. This chain's CDR3 is CASSLGSGRWAGELFF. CDR3 DNA: TGTGCCAGCAGCTTGGGTAGCGGGAGGTGGGCCGGGGAGCTGTTTTTT.

This clone has ten or more counts. The V gene is TRBV7-2, the J gene TRBJ2-1; D call uncertain. The CDR3 is 15 amino acids. Germline CDR1 and CDR2: SGHTA and FQGNSA. Deletions cut 1 base from V and 2 bases from J, with 9 bases between. CDR3 in amino acids: CASSLDLGTYNEQFF. CDR3 nucleotide sequence: TGTGCCAGCAGCTTAGATCTAGGAACCTACAATGAGCAGTTCTTC.

The chain links TRBV11-3 to TRBJ2-7; D possibly corresponds to TRBD2 (6 bases). The CDR3 extends over 13 amino acids. CDR1 SGHNT and CDR2 YENEEA come from the germline V gene. V was clipped by 6 bases and J by 0 bases, with 9 bases between them. The CDR3 protein is CASSPGGSYEQYF. CDR3 DNA sequence: TGTGCCAGCAGTCCCGGGGGCTCCTACGAGCAGTACTTC.

This clone showed up just once. The J gene is TRBJ2-2, the V gene TRBV28; 11 nucleotides match TRBD2. J gave up 2 bases and V 5 bases, and 4 bases lay outside the gene matches. Per the germline V gene, CDR1 is MDHEN and CDR2 is SYDVKM. This CDR3 contains 16 residues. The CDR3 region is CASSLAGGVNTGELFF. In nucleotides, the CDR3 is TGTGCCAGCAGTCTAGCGGGAGGAGTAAACACCGGGGAGCTGTTTTTT. Using reference TRBV28 and TRBJ2-2 for the parts outside the CDR3, the full variable domain is DVKVTQSSRYLVKRTGEKVFLECVQDMDHENMFWYRQDPGLGLRLIYFSYDVKMKEKGDIPEGYSVSREKKERFSLILESASTNQTSMYLCASSLAGGVNTGELFFGEGSRLTVL.

The V gene is TRBV6-5, the J gene TRBJ1-2, with unresolved D. The germline V gene has CDR1 MNHEY and CDR2 SVGAGI. This CDR3 has 14 residues. V dropped 0 bases and J dropped 4 bases, with 9 bases sitting between them. In nucleotides, the CDR3 is TGTGCCAGCAGTTACTCCCAGGCCCCCTATGGCTACACCTTC. The encoded protein is CASSYSQAPYGYTF.

The chain employs TRBV12-3 or TRBV12-4 and TRBJ1-5; 9 nucleotides line up with TRBD1. CDR3 size: 13 residues. Losses at the gene ends were 5 bases for V and 5 bases for J; bases not matched to a gene: 1. The CDR3: CASSTGGYQPQHF. The CDR3 coding sequence is TGTGCCAGCAGTACAGGGGGCTATCAGCCCCAGCATTTT.

The chain has TRBV30 and TRBJ1-5; TRBD1 matches 7 bases. Unmatched junction bases numbered 6, after V lost 2 bases and J lost 5 bases. There are 14 residues in the CDR3. Per germline, CDR1 GTSNPN and CDR2 SVGIG (reference sequence). The DNA of the CDR3 is TGTGCCTGGAGTCGAGACAGGGATTATCAGCCCCAGCATTTT. It codes for CAWSRDRDYQPQHF. The variable domain in full, completed from reference TRBV30 and TRBJ1-5, reads SQTIHQWPATLVQPVGSPLSLECTVEGTSNPNLYWYRQAAGRGLQLLFYSVGIGQISSEVPQNLSASRPQDRQFILSSKKLLLSDSGFYLCAWSRDRDYQPQHFGDGTRLSIL.

The chain couples TRBV18 to TRBJ2-3; 7 nucleotides match TRBD1. The V and J ends lost 4 bases and 1 base, in that order; junction bases with no gene match: 2. CDR3 length equals 14 residues. CDR1 and CDR2 from the germline V gene are KGHSH and LQKENI. CDR3 bases: TGTGCCAGCTCACGGGACAGAGGCACAGATACGCAGTATTTT. Translated: CASSRDRGTDTQYF.

This clone has more than one count but fewer than ten. The J gene is TRBJ2-1, the V gene TRBV4-1; 7 nucleotides align to TRBD1. The CDR3 is 16 amino acids. The germline gives CDR1 MGHRA, CDR2 YSYEKL. Trimming removed 4 bases from V and 3 bases from J; junction bases left unmatched: 9. CDR3 sequence (DNA): TGCGCCAGCAGCCGGACCAAGACAGGGAACTACAATGAGCAGTTCTTC. Its protein product is CASSRTKTGNYNEQFF.

This chain links TRBV21-1 with TRBJ2-7; the table's D call, TRBD2, has no DNA check behind it. TRBV21-1 is designated a pseudogene. The CDR3 is made up of 12 amino acids. CDR3: CASSLAGVKQYF. The CDR3 DNA follows: TGTGCCAGCAGCCTAGCGGGAGTCAAGCAGTACTTC.

CDR3: CASSLDPTRVRQYF. CDR3 nucleotide sequence: TGTGCCAGCAGCTTAGACCCCACCAGGGTTCGGCAGTACTTC. The chain carries TRBV11-2 and TRBJ2-7; D may be TRBD1 (5 bases). The CDR3 spans 14 residues. The germline V gene has CDR1 SGHAT and CDR2 FQNNGV. V was cut by 0 bases and J by 9 bases, with 15 bases left in between. Full variable domain (missing parts from reference TRBV11-2 and TRBJ2-7): EAGVAQSPRYKIIEKRQSVAFWCNPISGHATLYWYQQILGQGPKLLIQFQNNGVVDDSQLPKDRFSAERLKGVDSTLKIQPAKLEDSAVYLCASSLDPTRVRQYFGPGTRLTVT.

The chain uses TRBV7-8 and TRBJ2-3; 7 nucleotides align to TRBD2. Germline trimming cut 7 bases from V and 1 base from J; bases unmatched to any gene: 11. In germline, CDR1 is SGHVS, CDR2 FQNEAQ. The CDR3 spans 16 residues. The CDR3 sequence is CASTNPYREGTDTQYF. As DNA, the CDR3 is TGTGCCAGCACCAACCCCTATCGGGAGGGCACAGATACGCAGTATTTT.